The 25 T cell receptor beta chains listed next were all sequenced from one sample in a study of T cells in tuberculosis. TCRdb's copy holds only in-frame clones and misses some; the assay was immunoSEQ multiplex PCR. The sample yields 20,000 to 25,000 clones, roughly nine tenths seen once. The sample was PBMCs. These receptors were obtained from a donor between 10 and 35 years old with latent tuberculosis or without tuberculosis infection.

The V and J genes are TRBV5-1 and TRBJ2-2; possibly TRBD1 for D (9 bases). This CDR3 contains 18 residues. Germline lookup yields CDR1 SGHRS and CDR2 YFSETQ. V was pared by 3 bases and J by 4 bases, with 22 bases between. In DNA, the CDR3 is TGCGCCAGCAGCTCTACGCTACAGGGGGCGGGAGGCACCGGGGAGCTGTTTTTT. It encodes CASSSTLQGAGGTGELFF.

V gene TRBV4-1 combines with J gene TRBJ1-4; D is undetermined. The germline V and J ends were trimmed by 4 bases and 0 bases, with 12 bases remaining between them. CDR1 MGHRA and CDR2 YSYEKL come from the germline V gene. The CDR3 has 16 amino acids. CDR3 coding DNA: TGCGCCAGCAGCCCAAGACAATCTGCAACTAATGAAAAACTGTTTTTT. Translating gives CASSPRQSATNEKLFF.

The chain couples TRBV7-2 to TRBJ1-6; D may be TRBD1 (6 bases). The CDR3 is 15 amino acids. Germline loops: CDR1 SGHTA, CDR2 FQGNSA. V was cut by 1 base and J by 8 bases, with 12 bases left in between. CDR3 amino acids: CASSLVGQTHSPLHF. In nucleotides, the CDR3 is TGTGCCAGCAGCTTAGTCGGACAGACACATTCACCCCTCCACTTT.

V and J are TRBV9 and TRBJ2-3; D ambiguous. The CDR3 spans 13 residues. The germline V and J ends were trimmed by 3 bases and 4 bases, with 9 bases remaining between them. Germline-derived CDR1 and CDR2 are SGDLS and YYNGEE. The CDR3 DNA sequence: TGTGCCAGCAGCGGGCCCAATGCAGATACGCAGTATTTT. It encodes CASSGPNADTQYF.

The chain recombines TRBV29-1 with TRBJ2-3; D is perhaps TRBD1 (6 bases). V was cut by 6 bases and J by 4 bases, with 17 bases left in between. CDR1 SQVTM and CDR2 ANQGSEA come from the germline V gene. This CDR3 has 14 amino acids. In nucleotides, the CDR3 is TGCAGCGTGGGGGCCCTAGCCCCCGCAGATACGCAGTATTTT. It translates to CSVGALAPADTQYF.

This sequence joins TRBV2 and TRBJ2-2; 10 nucleotides match TRBD2. The V and J ends lost 8 bases and 5 bases, in that order; junction bases with no gene match: 8. In germline, CDR1 is SNHLY, CDR2 FYNNEI. The CDR3 totals 15 residues. CDR3 coding DNA: TGTGCCAGCGGGGCTTGGACTAGCGGAACCGGGGAGCTGTTTTTT. It specifies CASGAWTSGTGELFF.

V gene TRBV5-1 combines with J gene TRBJ1-1, with TRBD1 identical over 8 bases. With 0 bases clipped from V and 3 bases from J, the junction kept 1 base outside the gene matches. This CDR3 has 14 amino acids. Germline lookup yields CDR1 SGHRS and CDR2 YFSETQ. The CDR3 sequence: CASSLGQGYTEAFF. CDR3 nucleotides: TGCGCCAGCAGCTTGGGACAGGGGTACACTGAAGCTTTCTTT.

J is TRBJ1-6 and V is TRBV27, with D possibly TRBD1 on 5 matching bases. In germline, CDR1 is MNHEY, CDR2 SMNVEV (reference sequence). This CDR3 has 15 amino acids. The V gene lost 4 bases and the J gene lost 1 base, with 8 bases spanning the gap. CDR3 in amino acids: CASSSTVSYNSPLHF. As DNA, the CDR3 is TGTGCCAGCAGTTCGACAGTATCCTATAATTCACCCCTCCACTTT.

The chain couples TRBV18 to TRBJ1-1; 8 positions agree with TRBD1. V was pared by 3 bases and J by 2 bases, with 8 bases of the junction left unmatched. The CDR3 length is 16 residues. From germline, CDR1 is KGHSH and CDR2 LQKENI. The CDR3 is CASSPGDRGYNTEAFF. The CDR3 coding sequence is TGTGCCAGCTCACCGGGAGACAGGGGCTATAACACTGAAGCTTTCTTT.

The genes are TRBV13 and TRBJ2-1; 7 bases agree with TRBD1. J lost 5 bases, V lost 5 bases, and 9 bases had no gene match. The CDR3 sequence is 15 residues long. CDR1 PRHDT and CDR2 FYEKMQ come from the germline V gene (reference sequence). CDR3 region: CASSGRQGVNNEQFF. The CDR3 DNA reads TGTGCCAGCAGCGGACGACAGGGTGTCAACAATGAGCAGTTCTTC.

V is TRBV27 and J is TRBJ2-2; D might be TRBD2 (6 bases). This CDR3 comprises 15 residues. V lost 3 bases and J 4 bases, leaving 12 bases between the germline ends. In germline, CDR1 is MNHEY, CDR2 SMNVEV (reference sequence). The CDR3 reads CASSLGLGFTGELFF. CDR3 bases: TGTGCCAGCAGTTTGGGACTGGGGTTCACCGGGGAGCTGTTTTTT.

The gene calls are TRBV7-2 and TRBJ2-1, with 9 bases that match TRBD2. CDR1 is SGHTA, CDR2 FQGNSA, per germline. The junction had 1 base not matched to a gene; V was cut back by 0 bases and J by 13 bases. There are 12 residues in the CDR3. CDR3 nucleotides: TGTGCCAGCAGCTTAGCGACTAGCGGACAGTTCTTC. It encodes CASSLATSGQFF.

This clone was counted a few times. The chain is built from TRBV21-1 and TRBJ1-5; the table's TRBD1 call for D was not verified on the DNA. TRBV21-1 is a listed pseudogene. The CDR3 is made up of 17 amino acids. CDR3 sequence: CASSKGLRGQSNQPQHF. The CDR3 DNA reads TGTGCCAGCAGCAAAGGGCTCAGGGGGCAGAGCAATCAGCCCCAGCATTTT.

V usage is TRBV19 and J usage is TRBJ1-2; 8 nucleotides line up with TRBD1. The CDR3 runs 16 residues. The V gene end was trimmed by 3 bases and the J gene end by 4 bases; junction bases not matched to a gene: 10. Per germline, CDR1 LNHDA and CDR2 SQIVND (reference sequence). The CDR3 region is CASSITPTGVGYGYTF. The CDR3 nucleotides are TGTGCCAGTAGTATTACCCCGACAGGGGTTGGCTATGGCTACACCTTC.

This clone was seen only a few times. This sequence joins TRBV15 and TRBJ1-1, with D possibly matching TRBD1 (5 bases). CDR1 and CDR2 (germline): LNHNV, YYDKDF (reference sequence). Trimming stripped 0 bases from V and 9 bases from J, with 11 bases between. The CDR3 has 13 amino acids. CDR3 in amino acids: CATSRDGGFQAFF. For the CDR3, the DNA is TGTGCCACCAGCAGAGATGGGGGGTTTCAAGCTTTCTTT.

The chain carries TRBV18 and TRBJ1-4; D may be TRBD1 (5 bases). This CDR3 spans 15 amino acids. Per the germline V gene, CDR1 is KGHSH and CDR2 is LQKENI. The ends were cut back, 5 bases at V and 7 bases at J, with 17 bases in the middle. The CDR3 DNA reads TGTGCCAGCTCAGCTGCAGGGTATCAAGGTGAAAAACTGTTTTTT. It is translated as CASSAAGYQGEKLFF.

In DNA form, the CDR3 reads TGTGCCAGTAGTTCGACTGCGAACACTGAAGCTTTCTTT. Residues: CASSSTANTEAFF. V usage is TRBV19 and J usage is TRBJ1-1; D is ambiguous. The germline V gene encodes CDR1 LNHDA and CDR2 SQIVND (reference sequence). Between the trimmed V and J ends, which lost 5 bases and 1 base, there was a span of 8 bases. The CDR3 is made up of 13 amino acids.

CDR3: CASGGGDSTEAFF. The CDR3, as DNA: TGTGCCAGCGGAGGGGGGGACTCCACTGAAGCTTTCTTT. The chain carries TRBV2 and TRBJ1-1; a possible D gene is TRBD1 (6 bases). V gave up 8 bases and J gave up 4 bases, with 14 bases separating them. This CDR3 contains 13 residues. Germline-derived CDR1 and CDR2 are SNHLY and FYNNEI.

The CDR3: CAWRSSAYEQYF. The CDR3 nucleotides read TGTGCCTGGAGGAGTTCTGCCTACGAGCAGTACTTC. This sequence joins TRBV30 and TRBJ2-7; D unclear. The CDR3 has 12 amino acids. Per the germline V gene, CDR1 is GTSNPN and CDR2 is SVGIG (reference sequence). V lost 3 bases, J lost 2 bases, and 8 bases lay in between.

This chain connects TRBV4-3 to TRBJ2-3, with 9 bases that match TRBD2. Trimming at V came to 4 bases and at J to 4 bases, leaving 6 bases not matched to a gene. Germline V gene sequence: CDR1 LGHNA, CDR2 YSLEER. The CDR3 is 15 amino acids. DNA of the CDR3: TGCGCCAGCAGCCCCAAGCGGGGGGCTTCAGATACGCAGTATTTT. Translated: CASSPKRGASDTQYF.

This clone came up once. The rearrangement joins TRBV5-6 to TRBJ2-1; TRBD2 agrees at 7 bases. V lost 6 bases and J lost 0; bases outside the gene matches: 6. CDR3 length: 15 residues. Looked up from germline, CDR1 is SGHDT and CDR2 is YYEEEE. Here the CDR3 DNA reads TGTGCCAGCATCCCGGGACTAAGCTCCTACAATGAGCAGTTCTTC. Translated: CASIPGLSSYNEQFF.

The rearrangement joins TRBV7-2 to TRBJ2-7; 7 bases line up with TRBD2. From germline, CDR1 is SGHTA and CDR2 FQGNSA. Germline trimming cut 4 bases from V and 4 bases from J; bases unmatched to any gene: 7. This CDR3 contains 14 residues. DNA of the CDR3: TGTGCCAGCAGCTGGGGAGGGCGCCGATACGAGCAGTACTTC. This encodes CASSWGGRRYEQYF.

This clone showed up just once. The CDR3 spells CASSLQTGTYGYTF. The CDR3 DNA is TGTGCCAGTAGTCTTCAGACAGGGACCTATGGCTACACCTTC. The chain recombines TRBV19 with TRBJ1-2, with 7 bases matching TRBD1. The CDR3 has 14 amino acids. The J segment lost 4 bases and the V segment lost 5 bases, leaving 7 bases of the junction unmatched. Germline lookup yields CDR1 LNHDA and CDR2 SQIVND (reference sequence).

This chain connects TRBV6-1 to TRBJ1-2, with D perhaps matching TRBD1 (5 bases). The CDR3 is 15 amino acids. Germline V lookup: CDR1 MNHNS, CDR2 SASEGT. The ends were cut back, 4 bases at V and 3 bases at J, with 15 bases in the middle. This CDR3 is CASSGAGQYHYGYTF. For the CDR3, the DNA is TGTGCCAGCAGTGGGGCAGGGCAGTATCACTATGGCTACACCTTC.

The chain employs TRBV7-2 and TRBJ1-1; TRBD1 matches at 8 bases. V shed 4 bases, J shed 1 base, and the junction held 5 bases outside the gene matches. The CDR3 contains 15 residues. CDR1 and CDR2 from the germline V gene are SGHTA and FQGNSA. This CDR3 reads CASSSQGATNTEAFF. CDR3 in DNA: TGTGCCAGCAGCTCCCAGGGGGCTACGAACACTGAAGCTTTCTTT.